A selection of T cell receptor beta chains follows, all from one sample in a study of control samples from healthy donors and cancer patients. Generated by immunoSEQ multiplex PCR, the TCRdb table keeps only in-frame clones and is missing some. The sample yields about 410,000 clones, 80% to 95% seen once. Sequenced sample: PBMCs. Receptors originate from a man between 35 and 55 years old with head and neck cancer. CDR3s include the opening cysteine and the closing phenylalanine or tryptophan. A D gene is named only where the DNA matches it firmly. The size of a clone is reported for some rows only, either as once, few or many, or as a class for expanded clones.

j_gene: TRBJ1-1; abundance: -; v_gene: TRBV2; d_gene: TRBD1; len: 14; CDR3nt: TGTGCCAGCAGCCAACAGGGGAGTGGCCTTGAAGCTTTCTTT; CDR3aa: CASSQQGSGLEAFF
j_gene: TRBJ2-1; abundance: -; v_gene: TRBV12-3/TRBV12-4; d_gene: TRBD2; len: 12; CDR3nt: TGTGCCAGCAGGGATCCGGGACTACAGCAGTTCTTC; CDR3aa: CASRDPGLQQFF
j_gene: TRBJ2-2; abundance: -; v_gene: TRBV7-3; d_gene: -; len: 12; CDR3nt: TGTGCCAGCAGCTTATCTGGCGGGGAGCTGTTTTTT; CDR3aa: CASSLSGGELFF
j_gene: TRBJ1-5; abundance: once; v_gene: TRBV29-1; d_gene: TRBD1; len: 14; CDR3nt: TGCAGCGTGGGGACAGGGGGGGCCAATCAGCCCCAGCATTTT; CDR3aa: CSVGTGGANQPQHF
j_gene: TRBJ2-7; abundance: -; v_gene: TRBV5-4; d_gene: -; len: 13; CDR3nt: TGTGCCAGCAGCCTCGACGGAGCCTACGAGCAGTACTTC; CDR3aa: CASSLDGAYEQYF
j_gene: TRBJ1-2; abundance: -; v_gene: TRBV19; d_gene: TRBD1; len: 15; CDR3nt: TGTGCCAGTAGTACTACAGGGGGCGGTTGGTATGGCTACACCTTC; CDR3aa: CASSTTGGGWYGYTF
j_gene: TRBJ2-2; abundance: -; v_gene: TRBV5-6; d_gene: TRBD1; len: 19; CDR3nt: TGTGCCAGCAGCTTGGCCCCCGGGACAGCGGACACCAACACCGGGGAGCTGTTTTTT; CDR3aa: CASSLAPGTADTNTGELFF
j_gene: TRBJ2-1; abundance: -; v_gene: TRBV7-9; d_gene: -; len: 14; CDR3nt: TGTGCCAGCAGCTTAGACCCCCCCACCAATGAGCAGTTCTTC; CDR3aa: CASSLDPPTNEQFF
j_gene: TRBJ2-7; abundance: -; v_gene: TRBV24-1; d_gene: -; len: 14; CDR3nt: TGTGCCACCAGTGACCCAAGCTCAGGGGCCGAGCAGTACTTC; CDR3aa: CATSDPSSGAEQYF
j_gene: TRBJ2-6; abundance: -; v_gene: TRBV29-1; d_gene: -; len: 15; CDR3nt: TGCAGCGTTGATACGGTCGCCTCTGGGGCCAACGTCCTGACTTTC; CDR3aa: CSVDTVASGANVLTF
j_gene: TRBJ1-2; abundance: once; v_gene: TRBV30; d_gene: -; len: 13; CDR3nt: TGTGCCTGGGACCGGGGCCTTAACTATGGCTACACCTTC; CDR3aa: CAWDRGLNYGYTF
j_gene: TRBJ2-5; abundance: -; v_gene: TRBV7-8; d_gene: -; len: 13; CDR3nt: TGTGCCAGCGATCCCGAGATACAAGAGACCCAGTACTTC; CDR3aa: CASDPEIQETQYF
j_gene: TRBJ2-2; abundance: -; v_gene: TRBV10-3; d_gene: -; len: 16; CDR3nt: TGTGCCATCAGTGACCGCGCGCCGGTGAACACCGGGGAGCTGTTTTTT; CDR3aa: CAISDRAPVNTGELFF
j_gene: TRBJ1-4; abundance: -; v_gene: TRBV11-3; d_gene: -; len: 16; CDR3nt: TGTGCCAGCAGCTTAGTTGCAGGGGTGGTTAGTGAAAAACTGTTTTTT; CDR3aa: CASSLVAGVVSEKLFF
j_gene: TRBJ1-3; abundance: -; v_gene: TRBV27; d_gene: -; len: 16; CDR3nt: TGTGCCAGCAGACCCAACTGGGGGGGAACTGGAAACACCATATATTTT; CDR3aa: CASRPNWGGTGNTIYF
j_gene: TRBJ1-6; abundance: -; v_gene: TRBV19; d_gene: -; len: 12; CDR3nt: TGTGCCAGTAGTGCCCCGGCTTCACCCCTCCACTTT; CDR3aa: CASSAPASPLHF
j_gene: TRBJ2-7; abundance: -; v_gene: TRBV28; d_gene: -; len: 14; CDR3nt: TGTGCCAGCAGTTTACTACTTAGCTCCTACGAGCAGTACTTC; CDR3aa: CASSLLLSSYEQYF
j_gene: TRBJ1-1; abundance: once; v_gene: TRBV5-1; d_gene: TRBD1; len: 14; CDR3nt: TGCGCCAGCAGCTGGACAGGATTGAACACTGAAGCTTTCTTT; CDR3aa: CASSWTGLNTEAFF
j_gene: TRBJ1-6; abundance: -; v_gene: TRBV12-3/TRBV12-4; d_gene: -; len: 13; CDR3nt: TGTGCCAGCAGTTTAGAGAGTAATTCACCCCTCCACTTT; CDR3aa: CASSLESNSPLHF
j_gene: TRBJ1-4; abundance: once; v_gene: TRBV6-6; d_gene: -; len: 13; CDR3nt: TGTGCCAGCACCGAAGGACGGTGGGGAAAACTGTTTTTT; CDR3aa: CASTEGRWGKLFF
j_gene: TRBJ2-7; abundance: once; v_gene: TRBV3-1/TRBV3-2; d_gene: -; len: 17; CDR3nt: TGTGCCAGCAGCCAAATGCCCACTTACAGGGATTCCTACGAGCAGTACTTC; CDR3aa: CASSQMPTYRDSYEQYF
j_gene: TRBJ2-5; abundance: few; v_gene: TRBV2; d_gene: -; len: 18; CDR3nt: TGTGCCAGCTCGAAGAGCCCCATTAGTTCTTTCTCGTCAGAGACCCAGTACTTC; CDR3aa: CASSKSPISSFSSETQYF
j_gene: TRBJ2-7; abundance: -; v_gene: TRBV21-1; d_gene: -; len: 12; CDR3nt: TGTGCCAGCAGGCCGGACAGGGGATCTGAGTACTTC; CDR3aa: CASRPDRGSEYF
j_gene: TRBJ2-7; abundance: -; v_gene: TRBV19; d_gene: TRBD1; len: 15; CDR3nt: TGTGCCAGTAGTCTCCGGGACAGGGGCGGAGACGAGCAGTACTTC; CDR3aa: CASSLRDRGGDEQYF
j_gene: TRBJ1-1; abundance: -; v_gene: TRBV7-3; d_gene: TRBD1; len: 15; CDR3nt: TGTGCCAGCAGGCAAAACGCAGGGGGGAACACTGAAGCTTTCTTT; CDR3aa: CASRQNAGGNTEAFF
j_gene: TRBJ1-5; abundance: once; v_gene: TRBV19; d_gene: -; len: 14; CDR3nt: TGTGCCAGTAGCAGAAACGGTGGCAATCAGCCCCAGCATTTT; CDR3aa: CASSRNGGNQPQHF
j_gene: TRBJ1-1; abundance: -; v_gene: TRBV28; d_gene: -; len: 14; CDR3nt: TGTGCCAGCAGTTTACTCGGGGGAAACACTGAAGCTTTCTTT; CDR3aa: CASSLLGGNTEAFF
j_gene: TRBJ1-2; abundance: -; v_gene: TRBV6-2/TRBV6-3; d_gene: TRBD1; len: 17; CDR3nt: TGTGCCAGCAGTTACGGCGGGGACGAGGGGGCCGTCTATGGCTACACCTTC; CDR3aa: CASSYGGDEGAVYGYTF
j_gene: TRBJ1-6; abundance: -; v_gene: TRBV3-1/TRBV3-2; d_gene: -; len: 15; CDR3nt: TGTGCCAGCAGCCCGGGCCGACAGCAGAATTCACCCCTCCACTTT; CDR3aa: CASSPGRQQNSPLHF
j_gene: TRBJ2-1; abundance: -; v_gene: TRBV29-1; d_gene: -; len: 10; CDR3nt: TGCAGCGTTTTATACAATGAGCAGTTCTTC; CDR3aa: CSVLYNEQFF
j_gene: TRBJ2-7; abundance: -; v_gene: TRBV18; d_gene: TRBD1; len: 13; CDR3nt: TGTGCCAGCTCGGCCGGGACAGGCTACGAGCAGTACTTC; CDR3aa: CASSAGTGYEQYF